This TCR beta chain was captured by sequencing in a study of vaccination and CD4 T cells after COVID-19. Comments on this clonotype: The antigen is undetermined.

Treatment noted: roughly 10-day PBMC culture with coronavirus spike peptide pools or control peptides (ViraFEST assay). The CDR3 runs 16 residues. V lost 1 base to trimming and J lost 4 bases; unmatched junction nucleotides: 3. Germline-derived CDR1 and CDR2 are LGHNA and YSLEER. The Oncomine TCR Beta short-read assay generated sequence data from the DNA of cultured CD4+ T cells. TCRdb recomputed calls from the PCR reads with MiXCR, one row per CDR3 protein. The top ten clones hold 4% of a sample with over 15,000 distinct CDR3 sequences, roughly 49% of them seen once. The sequenced material came from CD4+ T cells from blood, cultured in vitro. The rearrangement links TRBV4-3 to TRBJ2-3; 12 bases are a match to TRBD2. The receptor's source is a human donor who had recovered from COVID-19. CDR3 in amino acids: CASSQGTSGASDTQYF. DNA of the CDR3: TGCGCCAGCAGCCAAGGGACTAGCGGGGCCTCAGATACGCAGTATTTT.